This T cell receptor beta chain was retrieved from a study of cytomegalovirus exposure and HLA in healthy donors. In the study overall: HLA-typed donors were the source of approximately 80 million unique TCRs held in an early data release. General study points: As a later analysis revealed, the rate of TCR association differed by HLA locus, with DRB1 most and HLA-C fewest. Analysis was carried out at a later point, and it linked a missense DCLRE1C variant to TCR beta V- and J-gene trimming.

This clone showed up just a few times. Its antigen is unknown. PCR employed 60 Vbeta and 13 Jbeta primers. TCRdb keeps only in-frame clones here, not all; method: immunoSEQ multiplex PCR. The sample has 100,000 or so clones; approximately 11% are singletons. Germline CDR1 is WNHNN and CDR2 is SYGVQD (reference sequence). V lost 8 bases and J 5 bases, leaving 16 bases between the germline ends. There are 13 residues in the CDR3. The sequence came from a man in his forties in good health and CMV-seropositive. The sequencing input was PBMCs. This chain joins TRBV10-1 and TRBJ2-7; tentative D call: TRBD1 (6 bases). Here the CDR3 reads CASQFGTSNEQYF. CDR3 nucleotides: TGCGCCAGCCAGTTCGGGACATCCAACGAGCAGTACTTC.